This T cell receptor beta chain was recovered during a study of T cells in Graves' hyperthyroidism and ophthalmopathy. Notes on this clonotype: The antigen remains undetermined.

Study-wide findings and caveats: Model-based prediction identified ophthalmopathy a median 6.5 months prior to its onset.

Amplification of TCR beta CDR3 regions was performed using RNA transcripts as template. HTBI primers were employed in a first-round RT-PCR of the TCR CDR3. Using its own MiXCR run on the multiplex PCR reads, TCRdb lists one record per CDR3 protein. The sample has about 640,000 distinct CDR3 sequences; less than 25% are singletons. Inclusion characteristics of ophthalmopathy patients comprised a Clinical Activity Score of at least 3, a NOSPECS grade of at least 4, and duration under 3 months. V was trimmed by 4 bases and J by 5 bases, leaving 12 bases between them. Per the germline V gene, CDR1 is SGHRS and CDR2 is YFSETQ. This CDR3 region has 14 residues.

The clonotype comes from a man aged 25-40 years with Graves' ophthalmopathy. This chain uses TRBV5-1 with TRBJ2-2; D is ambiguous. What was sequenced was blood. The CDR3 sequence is CASSLRVGTGELFF. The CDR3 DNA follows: TGCGCCAGCAGCCTGAGAGTTGGGACCGGGGAGCTGTTTTTT.